A single sample gave rise to the 21 T cell receptor beta chains below, sequenced in a study of blood T cell repertoires in COVID-19. Data came from immunoSEQ multiplex PCR; TCRdb stores just in-frame clones and leaves some out. The top ten hold less than 3.5% of the sample, which has 300,000 to 400,000 clones, around 90% seen once. Sequencing was carried out using peripheral blood. These TCRs come from a woman younger than 35 who had recovered from COVID-19.

The chain is built from TRBV7-2 and TRBJ2-7; 13 nucleotides line up with TRBD2. Germline V gives CDR1 SGHTA, CDR2 FQGNSA. This CDR3 comprises 19 residues. The J segment lost 0 bases and the V segment lost 5 bases, leaving 13 bases of the junction unmatched. This chain's CDR3 is CASSLPGTSGVVFSYEQYV. CDR3 sequence (DNA): TGTGCCAGCAGCCTACCCGGGACTAGCGGGGTGGTGTTCTCCTACGAGCAGTACGTC.

The V call is TRBV11-3, the J call TRBJ1-1; D perhaps matches TRBD1 (5 bases). The ends were cut back, 5 bases at V and 6 bases at J, with 10 bases in the middle. Germline-derived CDR1 and CDR2 are SGHNT and YENEEA. The CDR3 consists of 12 residues. CDR3 in DNA: TGTGCCAGCAGCAGGATGGGGCCTGAAGCTTTCTTT. It specifies CASSRMGPEAFF.

CDR3 loop: CASSQDDRTSGLPRGGELFF. CDR3 DNA sequence: TGCGCCAGCAGCCAAGATGACCGCACTAGCGGGCTTCCTAGGGGCGGGGAGCTGTTTTTT. This chain connects TRBV4-3 to TRBJ2-2, with 9 bases matching TRBD2. Germline loops: CDR1 LGHNA, CDR2 YSLEER. Germline trimming cut 0 bases from V and 7 bases from J; bases unmatched to any gene: 18. This CDR3 is built from 20 residues.

The chain joins TRBV6-2 or TRBV6-3 to TRBJ1-2; D not certain. CDR3 length: 13 residues. Germline V CDR1 and CDR2: MNHEY, SVGEGT. V was cut by 2 bases and J by 0 bases, with 4 bases left in between. The CDR3 coding sequence is TGTGCCAGCAGTTACCAGACTAACTATGGCTACACCTTC. Its translation: CASSYQTNYGYTF.

The chain employs TRBV3-1 (or the pseudogene TRBV3-2) and TRBJ2-4; D perhaps matches TRBD2 (5 bases). CDR1 LGHDT and CDR2 YNNKEL come from the germline V gene (reference sequence). V lost 0 bases, J lost 8 bases, and 11 bases lay in between. There are 14 residues in the CDR3. The DNA for the CDR3 is TGTGCCAGCAGCCAAGATCCTAGCTTAGACATTCAGTACTTC. As protein: CASSQDPSLDIQYF.

The chain couples TRBV4-1 to TRBJ1-2; 8 nucleotides align to TRBD1. The J segment lost 5 bases and the V segment lost 0 bases, leaving 8 bases of the junction unmatched. The CDR3 length is 16 residues. CDR1 is MGHRA and CDR2 is YSYEKL in the germline V gene. CDR3 loop: CASSQDRTGRGYGYTF. The DNA for the CDR3 is TGCGCCAGCAGCCAAGATAGGACAGGGAGGGGATATGGCTACACCTTC.

This chain connects TRBV30 to TRBJ2-1, with D hard to call. Trimming took off 3 bases at V and 0 bases at J, with 15 bases between the two ends. This CDR3 contains 16 residues. From germline, CDR1 is GTSNPN and CDR2 SVGIG (reference sequence). CDR3 DNA: TGTGCCTGGAGGGCCCCGCACATGGCCTCCTACAATGAGCAGTTCTTC. Translated: CAWRAPHMASYNEQFF.

The chain has TRBV30 and TRBJ1-1; the D gene is possibly TRBD1 (5 bases). Germline values: CDR1 GTSNPN, CDR2 SVGIG (reference sequence). V lost 5 bases to trimming and J lost 4 bases, with 11 bases between them. The length of the CDR3 is 12 residues. CDR3 in amino acids: CAWGDGSTEAFF. The CDR3 DNA reads as TGTGCCTGGGGGGACGGGAGCACTGAAGCTTTCTTT.

J is TRBJ1-5 and V is TRBV9; 9 bases are shared with TRBD1. This CDR3 region has 14 residues. The J segment lost 5 bases and the V segment lost 4 bases, leaving 4 bases of the junction unmatched. Looked up from germline, CDR1 is SGDLS and CDR2 is YYNGEE. For the CDR3, the DNA is TGTGCCAGCAGCCACGGACAGGGGTATCAGCCCCAGCATTTT. Encoded protein: CASSHGQGYQPQHF.

V is TRBV6-5 and J is TRBJ1-6; D is perhaps TRBD1 (5 bases). This CDR3 region has 14 residues. From germline, CDR1 is MNHEY and CDR2 SVGAGI. V was pared by 6 bases and J by 7 bases, with 13 bases between. CDR3 region: CASRRGENNSPLHF. CDR3 in DNA: TGTGCCAGCAGACGGGGGGAGAACAATTCACCCCTCCACTTT.

The chain joins TRBV5-4 to TRBJ2-3, with D maybe TRBD2 (5 bases). The CDR3 totals 14 residues. The V and J ends lost 1 base and 2 bases respectively, with 8 bases between them. CDR1 SGHNT and CDR2 YYREEE come from the germline V gene (reference sequence). The CDR3 DNA reads as TGTGCCAGCAGCTTGCCGGGGTACACAGATACGCAGTATTTT. Protein product: CASSLPGYTDTQYF.

The genes are TRBV19 and TRBJ1-2, with D tentatively TRBD1 (6 bases). Germline V CDR1 and CDR2: LNHDA, SQIVND (reference sequence). V lost 2 bases to trimming and J lost 7 bases, with 11 bases between them. CDR3 length: 13 amino acids. The CDR3 coding sequence is TGTGCCAGTAGTATAAACTACAGGGCTGGCTACACCTTC. Protein: CASSINYRAGYTF. Variable domain in full (rest from reference TRBV19 and TRBJ1-2): DGGITQSPKYLFRKEGQNVTLSCEQNLNHDAMYWYRQDPGQGLRLIYYSQIVNDFQKGDIAEGYSVSREKKESFPLTVTSAQKNPTAFYLCASSINYRAGYTFGSGTRLTVV.

This sequence joins TRBV5-1 and TRBJ2-5; TRBD1 agrees at 7 bases. This CDR3 comprises 12 residues. With V trimmed by 7 bases and J by 5 bases, 5 bases remained unmatched. Germline CDR1 and CDR2: SGHRS and YFSETQ. CDR3 sequence (DNA): TGCGCCAGCGGAGACAGGGACGAGACCCAGTACTTC. Translated: CASGDRDETQYF.

This sequence joins TRBV9 and TRBJ2-5; 8 bases match TRBD1. The CDR3 spans 15 residues. V shed 0 bases and J 0 bases; nucleotides not matched to a gene: 1. Germline V gene sequence: CDR1 SGDLS, CDR2 YYNGEE. CDR3 nucleotides: TGTGCCAGCAGCGTAGGGACAGGGTACCAAGAGACCCAGTACTTC. It yields the protein CASSVGTGYQETQYF.

This clone was seen a single time. The rearrangement joins TRBV10-3 to TRBJ2-1, with 14 nucleotides matching TRBD2. The CDR3 extends over 16 amino acids. V trimming: 2 bases; J trimming: 7 bases; junction bases outside the gene matches: 4. The germline V gene has CDR1 ENHRY and CDR2 SYGVKD. The CDR3 loop reads CAISEPGLAGVNEQFF. DNA of the CDR3: TGTGCCATCAGTGAGCCGGGACTAGCGGGAGTGAATGAGCAGTTCTTC.

The rearrangement uses TRBV19 and TRBJ1-5; 8 positions agree with TRBD1. Germline CDR1 reads LNHDA; CDR2 reads SQIVND (reference sequence). The CDR3 covers 15 residues. After removal of 4 bases from V and 6 bases from J, the junction contained 8 bases not matched to a gene. The CDR3, as DNA: TGTGCCAGTAGTACCCAGACAGGGGCAAGTCAGCCCCAGCATTTT. This gives the protein CASSTQTGASQPQHF.

This rearrangement joins TRBV23-1 to TRBJ2-7; D gene uncertain. TRBV23-1 carries the ORF label, with uncertain function. This CDR3 region has 14 residues. Trimming shortened V by 1 base and J by 3 bases, and 10 bases separated the two germline ends. CDR3 coding DNA: TGCGCCAGCAGTCAATACCTGAGCAACTACGAGCAGTACGTC. Its protein is CASSQYLSNYEQYV.

This clone was observed a handful of times. This chain joins TRBV7-9 and TRBJ2-1; 12 bases are a match to TRBD2. The CDR3 consists of 16 residues. V lost 5 bases, J lost 4 bases, and 6 bases stayed unmatched. Germline CDR1 is SEHNR and CDR2 is FQNEAQ (reference sequence). CDR3 protein: CASSRGLAGIYNEQFF. CDR3 in DNA: TGTGCCAGCAGCCGAGGACTAGCGGGAATATACAATGAGCAGTTCTTC. Full variable domain (outside the CDR3, taken from reference TRBV7-9 and TRBJ2-1): DTGVSQNPRHKITKRGQNVTFRCDPISEHNRLYWYRQTLGQGPEFLTYFQNEAQLEKSRLLSDRFSAERPKGSFSTLEIQRTEQGDSAMYLCASSRGLAGIYNEQFFGPGTRLTVL.

V gene TRBV14 combines with J gene TRBJ2-3, with D possibly being TRBD1 (6 bases). V lost 3 bases to trimming and J lost 1 base, with 17 bases between them. The CDR3 loop spans 17 amino acids. Germline V gene data show CDR1 as SGHDN and CDR2 as FVKESK. CDR3 sequence: CASSHVGGRHRTDTQYF. The CDR3 nucleotides are TGTGCCAGCAGCCACGTTGGGGGCCGACACCGCACAGATACGCAGTATTTT.

Here the CDR3 DNA reads TGCAGCGTTGCCAGGGGTGAAACCGGGGAGCTGTTTTTT. It yields the protein CSVARGETGELFF. The gene calls are TRBV29-1 and TRBJ2-2; perhaps TRBD1 as D (6 bases). Germline-derived CDR1 and CDR2 are SQVTM and ANQGSEA. The CDR3 extends over 13 amino acids. The V end was cut by 4 bases, the J end by 5 bases, with 11 bases between.

V usage is TRBV4-3 and J usage is TRBJ1-2; D perhaps matches TRBD1 (6 bases). This CDR3 has 13 amino acids. Per germline, CDR1 LGHNA and CDR2 YSLEER. Trimming took off 5 bases at V and 4 bases at J, with 11 bases between the two ends. CDR3 coding DNA: TGCGCCAGCAGCAACAGGGTAGGCTATGGCTACACCTTC. Amino acids: CASSNRVGYGYTF.